This T cell receptor (beta chain) was captured by sequencing in a study of TIL therapy for anti-PD-1-resistant metastatic lung cancer. Study at large: Patients had a median age of 54 years (range roughly 38-75). Four tumors were EGFR-mutant and two were ALK-rearranged.

Time point in this sample: pre-treatment sample, taken before nivolumab and TIL therapy. Enrollment ran from late 2017 to early 2020. The libraries were made with immunoSEQ v3. Only in-frame clones appear in the TCRdb table, and some are missing; sequencing was by immunoSEQ multiplex PCR. The sample has roughly 16,000 clones, 70% to 80% seen once. The CDR3 length is 14 residues. Germline V gives CDR1 MRHNA, CDR2 SNTAGT. Trimming shortened V by 5 bases and J by 3 bases, and 12 bases separated the two germline ends. Turning to this clone: Its antigen remains unidentified.

General observations from the study: TIL clonotype persistence in blood showed no apparent association with response.

Here the sequenced sample was blood, taken at baseline. This clonotype was sampled from a person aged 25 to 85 with non-small cell lung cancer. V and J are TRBV6-4 and TRBJ2-3; no definite D call. CDR3 sequence (DNA): TGTGCCAGCAGTCTCGAACCAATAACAGATACGCAGTATTTT. Encoded protein: CASSLEPITDTQYF.